The sequence of this T cell receptor (beta chain) was determined in a study of graft-versus-host responses after intestinal transplantation. The CDR3 contains 12 residues. Germline V CDR1 and CDR2: MDHEN, SYDVKM. Trimming pared 2 bases from V and 4 bases from J, leaving 5 bases between. Comments on this clone: This same CDR3 is encoded by further DNA sequences in the sample.

Produced via immunoSEQ multiplex PCR; TCRdb's table is partial and in-frame only. The sample holds 15,000 to 17,000 clones, more than 25% seen once. The genes are TRBV28 and TRBJ1-2; D unresolved. This clonotype was obtained from a human patient who received an intestinal transplant. This specimen was alloreactive CD4+ T cells from a mixed lymphocyte reaction culture, taken before intestinal transplant. Regarding subset: CFSE-low proliferating T cells sorted from roughly six-day pre-transplant mixed lymphocyte reaction (GvH or HvG direction). The CDR3 here is CASSLGGYGYTF. The CDR3 coding sequence is TGTGCCAGCAGTTTAGGCGGCTATGGCTACACCTTC.